Sequencing of this T cell receptor beta chain was carried out in a study of PD-1 blockade in mismatch repair-deficient tumors. Clones were sequenced by immunoSEQ multiplex PCR, and TCRdb holds only the in-frame ones, with some missing. The table shows tens of thousands of clones, with just under 85% occurring only once. Germline values: CDR1 SQVTM, CDR2 ANQGSEA. The J segment lost 10 bases and the V segment lost 3 bases, leaving 4 bases of the junction unmatched. The CDR3 is 11 residues long. About this clone: Antigen unknown.

Study-level results: After pembrolizumab, tumor-resident clones rose rapidly, then generally contracted before radiologic responses.

The rearrangement links TRBV29-1 to TRBJ1-1; 8 bases fit TRBD1. The receptor's source is an adult with mismatch repair-deficient cancer. Here the sequenced sample was peripheral blood, taken 2 weeks after starting pembrolizumab. DNA of the CDR3: TGCAGCGTTGAGAGGACAGGGATAGCTTTCTTT. Protein: CSVERTGIAFF.